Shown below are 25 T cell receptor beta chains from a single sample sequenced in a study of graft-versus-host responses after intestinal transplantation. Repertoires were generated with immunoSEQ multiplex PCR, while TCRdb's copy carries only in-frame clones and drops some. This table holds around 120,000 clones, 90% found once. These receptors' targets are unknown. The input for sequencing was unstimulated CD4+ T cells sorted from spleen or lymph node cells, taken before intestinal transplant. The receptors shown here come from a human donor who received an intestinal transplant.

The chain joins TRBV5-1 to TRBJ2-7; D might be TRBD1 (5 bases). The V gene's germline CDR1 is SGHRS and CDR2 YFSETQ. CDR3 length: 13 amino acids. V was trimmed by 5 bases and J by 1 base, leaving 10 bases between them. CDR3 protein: CASRQGASYEQYF. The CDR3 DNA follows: TGCGCCAGCAGGCAGGGTGCATCCTACGAGCAGTACTTC.

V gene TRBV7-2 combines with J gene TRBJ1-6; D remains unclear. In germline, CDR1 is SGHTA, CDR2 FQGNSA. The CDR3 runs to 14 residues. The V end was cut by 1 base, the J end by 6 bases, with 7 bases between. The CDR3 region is CASSLVPSNSPLHF. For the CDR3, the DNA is TGTGCCAGCAGCTTAGTTCCGAGTAATTCACCCCTCCACTTT.

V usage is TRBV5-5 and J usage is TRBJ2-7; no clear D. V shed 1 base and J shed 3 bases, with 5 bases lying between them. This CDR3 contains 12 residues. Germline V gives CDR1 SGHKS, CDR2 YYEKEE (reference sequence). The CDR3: CASSLNGYEQYF. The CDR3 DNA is TGTGCCAGCAGCTTGAACGGCTACGAGCAGTACTTC.

Here the CDR3 DNA reads TGTGCCAGCAGCCACTACTCAACTACAGGGATGTATAGCAATCAGCCCCAGCATTTT. It specifies CASSHYSTTGMYSNQPQHF. The genes are TRBV7-9 and TRBJ1-5; D is possibly TRBD1 (6 bases). Looked up from germline, CDR1 is SEHNR and CDR2 is FQNEAQ (reference sequence). Trimming cost V 5 bases and J 0 bases, with 23 bases left between them. CDR3 size: 19 residues.

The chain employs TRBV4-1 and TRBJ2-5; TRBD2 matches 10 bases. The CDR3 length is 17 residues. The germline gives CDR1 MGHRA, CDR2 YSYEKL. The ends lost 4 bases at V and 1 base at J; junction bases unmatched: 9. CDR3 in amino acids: CASSPMYRTSGQETQYF. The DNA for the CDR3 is TGCGCCAGCAGCCCTATGTACCGGACTAGCGGCCAAGAGACCCAGTACTTC.

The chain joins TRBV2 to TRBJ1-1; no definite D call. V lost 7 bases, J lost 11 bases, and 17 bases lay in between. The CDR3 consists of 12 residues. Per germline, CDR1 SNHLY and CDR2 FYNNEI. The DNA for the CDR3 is TGTGCCAGCACAGGCCCGGGGAATCGGGCTTTCTTT. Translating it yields CASTGPGNRAFF.

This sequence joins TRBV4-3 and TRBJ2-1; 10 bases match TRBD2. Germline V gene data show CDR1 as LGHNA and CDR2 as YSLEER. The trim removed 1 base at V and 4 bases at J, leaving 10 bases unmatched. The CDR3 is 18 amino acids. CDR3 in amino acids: CASSQASIAGGNYNEQFF. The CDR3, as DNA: TGCGCCAGCAGCCAAGCTTCCATAGCGGGGGGCAATTACAATGAGCAGTTCTTC.

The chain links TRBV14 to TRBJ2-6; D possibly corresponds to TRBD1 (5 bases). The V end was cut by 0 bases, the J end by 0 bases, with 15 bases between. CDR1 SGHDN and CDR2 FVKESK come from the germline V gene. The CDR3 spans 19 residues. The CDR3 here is CASSQDLGQGDSGANVLTF. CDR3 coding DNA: TGTGCCAGCAGCCAAGATCTCGGGCAGGGTGACTCTGGGGCCAACGTCCTGACTTTC.

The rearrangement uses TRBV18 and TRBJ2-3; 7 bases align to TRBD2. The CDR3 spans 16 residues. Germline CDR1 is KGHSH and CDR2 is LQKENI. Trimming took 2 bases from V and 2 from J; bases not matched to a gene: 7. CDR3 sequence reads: CASSPYGTTNTDTQYF. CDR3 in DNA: TGTGCCAGCTCACCATACGGGACTACCAACACAGATACGCAGTATTTT. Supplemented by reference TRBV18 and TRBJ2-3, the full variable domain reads NAGVMQNPRHLVRRRGQEARLRCSPMKGHSHVYWYRQLPEEGLKFMVYLQKENIIDESGMPKERFSAEFPKEGPSILRIQQVVRGDSAAYFCASSPYGTTNTDTQYFGPGTRLTVL.

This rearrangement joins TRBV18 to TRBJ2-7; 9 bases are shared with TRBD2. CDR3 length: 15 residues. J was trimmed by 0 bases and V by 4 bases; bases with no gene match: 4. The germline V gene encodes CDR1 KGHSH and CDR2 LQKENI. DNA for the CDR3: TGTGCCAGCTCACTAGCGGGGGATAACTCCTACGAGCAGTACTTC. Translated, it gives CASSLAGDNSYEQYF. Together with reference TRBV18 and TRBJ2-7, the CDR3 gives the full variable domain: NAGVMQNPRHLVRRRGQEARLRCSPMKGHSHVYWYRQLPEEGLKFMVYLQKENIIDESGMPKERFSAEFPKEGPSILRIQQVVRGDSAAYFCASSLAGDNSYEQYFGPGTRLTVT.

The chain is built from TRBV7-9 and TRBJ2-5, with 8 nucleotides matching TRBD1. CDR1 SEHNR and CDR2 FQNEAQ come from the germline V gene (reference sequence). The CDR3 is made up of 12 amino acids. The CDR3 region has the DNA TGTGCAAGCGCCAGGGGGCCTGAGACCCAGTACTTC. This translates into CASARGPETQYF.

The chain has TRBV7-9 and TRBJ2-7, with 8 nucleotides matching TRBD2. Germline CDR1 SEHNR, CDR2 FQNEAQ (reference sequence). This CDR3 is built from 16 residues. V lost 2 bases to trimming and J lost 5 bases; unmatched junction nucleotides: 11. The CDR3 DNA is TGTGCCAGCAGCTTATTCGGGGGGGGCTATGACGACGAGCAGTACTTC. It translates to CASSLFGGGYDDEQYF.

CDR3 nucleotides: TGTGCCAGCAGCTTAGCTACTAGCGGGAGAATCGGGGAGCTGTTTTTT. Protein product: CASSLATSGRIGELFF. The chain carries TRBV11-2 and TRBJ2-2, with TRBD2 identical over 11 bases. Germline CDR1 and CDR2: SGHAT and FQNNGV. The J segment lost 7 bases and the V segment lost 1 base, leaving 5 bases of the junction unmatched. The CDR3 runs to 16 residues.

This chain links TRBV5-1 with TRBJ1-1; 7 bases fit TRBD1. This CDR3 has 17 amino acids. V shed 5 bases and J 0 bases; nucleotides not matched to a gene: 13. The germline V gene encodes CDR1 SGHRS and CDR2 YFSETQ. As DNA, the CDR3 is TGCGCCAGCAGTTTAGGACAGGCGGGGTACATGAACACTGAAGCTTTCTTT. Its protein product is CASSLGQAGYMNTEAFF.

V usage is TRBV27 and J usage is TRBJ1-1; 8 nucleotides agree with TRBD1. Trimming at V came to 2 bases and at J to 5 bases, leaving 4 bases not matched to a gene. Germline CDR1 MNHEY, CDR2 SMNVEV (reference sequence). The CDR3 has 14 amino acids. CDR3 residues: CASSLARGRTEAFF. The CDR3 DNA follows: TGTGCCAGCAGTTTAGCCAGGGGGCGGACTGAAGCTTTCTTT.

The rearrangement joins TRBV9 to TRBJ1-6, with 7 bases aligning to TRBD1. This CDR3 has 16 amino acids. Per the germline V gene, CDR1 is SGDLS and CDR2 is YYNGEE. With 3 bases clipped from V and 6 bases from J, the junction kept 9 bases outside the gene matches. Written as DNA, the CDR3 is TGTGCCAGCAGCGGGACCAGGGGACAGCCTAATTCACCCCTCCACTTT. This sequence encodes CASSGTRGQPNSPLHF.

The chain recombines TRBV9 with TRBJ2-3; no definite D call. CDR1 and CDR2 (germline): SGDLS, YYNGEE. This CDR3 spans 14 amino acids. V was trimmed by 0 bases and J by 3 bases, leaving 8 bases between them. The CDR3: CASSVEIVTDTQYF. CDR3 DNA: TGTGCCAGCAGCGTAGAGATAGTGACAGATACGCAGTATTTT.

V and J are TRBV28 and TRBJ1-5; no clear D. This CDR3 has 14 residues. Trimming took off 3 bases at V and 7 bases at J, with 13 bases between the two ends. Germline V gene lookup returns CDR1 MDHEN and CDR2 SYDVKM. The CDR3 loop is CASSFITVGQPQHF. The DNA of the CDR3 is TGTGCCAGCAGTTTTATTACAGTGGGCCAGCCCCAGCATTTT.

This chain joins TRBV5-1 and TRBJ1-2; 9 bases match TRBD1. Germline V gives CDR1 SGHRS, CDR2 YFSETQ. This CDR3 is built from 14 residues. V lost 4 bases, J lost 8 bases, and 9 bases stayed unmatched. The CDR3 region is CASSILTGGRGYTF. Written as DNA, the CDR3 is TGCGCCAGCAGCATACTGACAGGGGGAAGGGGCTACACCTTC. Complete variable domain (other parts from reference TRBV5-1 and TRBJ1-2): KAGVTQTPRYLIKTRGQQVTLSCSPISGHRSVSWYQQTPGQGLQFLFEYFSETQRNKGNFPGRFSGRQFSNSRSEMNVSTLELGDSALYLCASSILTGGRGYTFGSGTRLTVV.

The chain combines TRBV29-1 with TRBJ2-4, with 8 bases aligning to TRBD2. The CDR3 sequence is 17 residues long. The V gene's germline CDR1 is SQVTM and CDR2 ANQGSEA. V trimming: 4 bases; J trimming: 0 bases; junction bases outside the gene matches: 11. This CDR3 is CSVVRVGGALAKNIQYF. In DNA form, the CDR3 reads TGCAGCGTTGTCAGGGTCGGGGGGGCCTTAGCCAAAAACATTCAGTACTTC.

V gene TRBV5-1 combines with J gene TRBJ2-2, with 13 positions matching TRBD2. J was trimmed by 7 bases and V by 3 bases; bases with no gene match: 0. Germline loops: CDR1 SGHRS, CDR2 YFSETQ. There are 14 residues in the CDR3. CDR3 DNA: TGCGCCAGCAGCTGGACTAGCGGGAGCGGGGAGCTGTTTTTT. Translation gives CASSWTSGSGELFF.

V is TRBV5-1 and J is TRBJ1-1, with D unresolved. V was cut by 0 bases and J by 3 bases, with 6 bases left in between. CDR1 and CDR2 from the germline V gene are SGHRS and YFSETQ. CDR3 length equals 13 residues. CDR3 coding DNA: TGCGCCAGCAGCTTGGCCGGGGACACTGAAGCTTTCTTT. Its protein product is CASSLAGDTEAFF.

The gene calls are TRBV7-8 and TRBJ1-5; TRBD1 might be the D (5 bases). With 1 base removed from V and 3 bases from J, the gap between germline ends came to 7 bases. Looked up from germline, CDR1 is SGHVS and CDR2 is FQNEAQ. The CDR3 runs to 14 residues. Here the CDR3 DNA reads TGTGCCAGCAGCTTAGGACAGCCCAATCAGCCCCAGCATTTT. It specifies CASSLGQPNQPQHF.

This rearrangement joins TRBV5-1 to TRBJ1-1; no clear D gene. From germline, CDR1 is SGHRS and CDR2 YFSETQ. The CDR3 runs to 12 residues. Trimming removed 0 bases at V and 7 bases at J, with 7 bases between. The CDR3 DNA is TGCGCCAGCAGCTTGGCTCCAGGTGAAGCTTTCTTT. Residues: CASSLAPGEAFF.

The CDR3 protein is CASSTQQGLRNTEAFF. DNA of the CDR3: TGTGCCAGCAGCACCCAACAGGGATTGAGGAACACTGAAGCTTTCTTT. The chain couples TRBV7-2 to TRBJ1-1; a possible D gene is TRBD1 (6 bases). The V and J ends lost 5 bases and 1 base respectively, with 17 bases between them. Germline CDR1 reads SGHTA; CDR2 reads FQGNSA. There are 16 residues in the CDR3. The full variable domain, rest sourced from reference TRBV7-2 and TRBJ1-1, is GAGVSQSPSNKVTEKGKDVELRCDPISGHTALYWYRQSLGQGLEFLIYFQGNSAPDKSGLPSDRFSAERTGGSVSTLTIQRTQQEDSAVYLCASSTQQGLRNTEAFFGQGTRLTVV.